This T cell receptor (beta chain) was captured in a study of Graves' ophthalmopathy and Graves' hyperthyroidism. Study-wide results and limits: Most thyroid clonotypes expanded beyond 0.001 frequency were also found in blood.

Ophthalmopathy cases showed moderate-to-severe activity, scoring CAS ≥3 and NOSPECS ≥4, with duration under 3 months. The authors isolated PBMCs from around 10 ml of fresh peripheral blood. As the template, RNA transcripts were used to amplify TCR beta CDR3 regions. The library came from an HTBI-primed first-round RT-PCR and a second-round multiplex PCR. TCRdb passed the multiplex PCR reads through MiXCR, listing each CDR3 protein once. The sample has about 660,000 distinct CDR3 sequences; roughly 41% are singletons. Germline assignment: CDR1 SGHRS and CDR2 YFSETQ. With 0 bases removed from V and 3 bases from J, the gap between germline ends came to 13 bases. The CDR3 length is 15 residues. With respect to this clonotype: The antigen is unknown.

J is TRBJ2-7 and V is TRBV5-1; a possible D gene is TRBD2 (6 bases). The sequencing input was peripheral blood. The source is an adult man with Graves' ophthalmopathy. CDR3 nucleotides: TGCGCCAGCAGCTTGGATGGTTCGGGGGACTACGAGCAGTACTTC. This codes for CASSLDGSGDYEQYF.